Presented here are 16 T cell receptor beta chains from one specimen sequenced in a study of blood T cell repertoires in COVID-19. Profiled with immunoSEQ multiplex PCR; TCRdb holds only in-frame clones, not every one. The table has some 19,000 clones, 85% seen once; the top ten hold around 59%. Sequencing used peripheral blood. These receptors all stem from an older man with acute or convalescent COVID-19.

The chain uses TRBV5-1 and TRBJ1-1; D remains unclear. V lost 0 bases and J lost 1, with 4 bases in between. This CDR3 region has 13 residues. The germline V gene has CDR1 SGHRS and CDR2 YFSETQ. The CDR3 sequence is CASSLGRNTEAFF. The CDR3 DNA is TGCGCCAGCAGCTTGGGTAGGAACACTGAAGCTTTCTTT.

This clone was counted only a few times. The rearrangement joins TRBV28 to TRBJ1-5; D is ambiguous. V was clipped by 5 bases and J by 0 bases, with 8 bases between them. Per germline, CDR1 MDHEN and CDR2 SYDVKM. The CDR3 length is 14 residues. The CDR3 sequence: CASSRSVSNQPQHF. The CDR3 coding sequence is TGTGCCAGCAGTCGGTCGGTTAGCAATCAGCCCCAGCATTTT.

The chain recombines TRBV19 with TRBJ1-6, with D unclear. This CDR3 contains 13 residues. V was pared by 6 bases and J by 7 bases, with 10 bases between. The germline V gene has CDR1 LNHDA and CDR2 SQIVND (reference sequence). The CDR3 DNA reads TGTGCCAGTAGGACCAGAGGGAATTCACCCCTCCACTTT. Protein product: CASRTRGNSPLHF.

This rearrangement joins TRBV7-2 to TRBJ2-3; TRBD2 matches 11 bases. With 8 bases clipped from V and 4 bases from J, the junction kept 8 bases outside the gene matches. The CDR3 contains 15 residues. Germline CDR1 and CDR2: SGHTA and FQGNSA. The CDR3 DNA reads as TGTGCCAGCTCCCGACTAGCGGGGAGGGCAGATACGCAGTATTTT. It yields the protein CASSRLAGRADTQYF.

The chain recombines TRBV7-9 with TRBJ1-5, with D uncertain. Trimming removed 10 bases at V and 0 bases at J, with 16 bases between. Per the germline V gene, CDR1 is SEHNR and CDR2 is FQNEAQ (reference sequence). The CDR3 consists of 15 residues. This CDR3 is CAIASGSNSNQPQHF. In DNA form, the CDR3 reads TGTGCCATCGCGTCCGGGTCCAATAGCAATCAGCCCCAGCATTTT.

This clone came up a few times. The chain uses TRBV5-1 and TRBJ2-1; 15 nucleotides align to TRBD2. The germline CDR1 and CDR2 sequences are SGHRS and YFSETQ. CDR3 length: 16 residues. J was trimmed by 6 bases and V by 3 bases; bases with no gene match: 4. The CDR3 region is CASSWTSGGAVNEQFF. CDR3 nucleotide sequence: TGCGCCAGCAGCTGGACTAGCGGGGGGGCGGTCAATGAGCAGTTCTTC.

This clone was seen just once. The gene calls are TRBV3-1 (or the pseudogene TRBV3-2) and TRBJ1-3, with D unresolved. CDR1 and CDR2 from the germline V gene are LGHDT and YNNKEL (reference sequence). V gave up 3 bases and J gave up 2 bases, with 14 bases separating them. There are 16 residues in the CDR3. The CDR3: CASSQVPLGAGNTIYF. CDR3 DNA sequence: TGTGCCAGCAGCCAGGTTCCCCTAGGAGCTGGAAACACCATATATTTT.

This rearrangement joins TRBV5-4 to TRBJ2-6; 8 bases are a match to TRBD1. This CDR3 has 17 residues. The V and J ends lost 2 bases and 2 bases, in that order; junction bases with no gene match: 6. Germline V gene data show CDR1 as SGHNT and CDR2 as YYREEE (reference sequence). The chain's CDR3 is CASSLLTGGAGANVLTF. For the CDR3, the DNA is TGTGCCAGCAGCTTATTAACAGGGGGAGCTGGGGCCAACGTCCTGACTTTC.

This clone was detected only once. The rearrangement uses TRBV28 and TRBJ2-7; 8 nucleotides line up with TRBD2. Germline lookup yields CDR1 MDHEN and CDR2 SYDVKM. With 11 bases clipped from V and 0 bases from J, the junction kept 6 bases outside the gene matches. The CDR3 loop spans 13 amino acids. The CDR3 protein is CALGGASSYEQYF. The DNA of the CDR3 is TGTGCCCTCGGGGGGGCGAGCTCCTACGAGCAGTACTTC.

This rearrangement joins TRBV9 to TRBJ2-3, with D perhaps TRBD2 (6 bases). Germline V lookup: CDR1 SGDLS, CDR2 YYNGEE. V lost 3 bases and J 5 bases, leaving 25 bases between the germline ends. The CDR3 has 18 amino acids. CDR3 protein: CASSARAPYGGIVDTQYF. DNA for the CDR3: TGTGCCAGCAGCGCCCGAGCCCCCTACGGGGGAATCGTAGATACGCAGTATTTT.

The rearrangement links TRBV30 to TRBJ1-6; D is possibly TRBD1 (5 bases). Trimming shortened V by 8 bases and J by 0 bases, and 8 bases separated the two germline ends. Germline loops: CDR1 GTSNPN, CDR2 SVGIG (reference sequence). CDR3 size: 13 residues. DNA of the CDR3: TGTGCCGGCGGGGGCTCCTATAATTCACCCCTCCACTTT. Protein sequence: CAGGGSYNSPLHF.

J is TRBJ1-1 and V is TRBV7-8; tentative D call: TRBD1 (5 bases). This CDR3 has 13 amino acids. CDR1 SGHVS and CDR2 FQNEAQ come from the germline V gene. The ends were cut back, 1 base at V and 7 bases at J, with 10 bases in the middle. The CDR3 bases are TGTGCCAGCAGCTTAGAGCGGGGCTTTGAAGCTTTCTTT. Amino acids: CASSLERGFEAFF.

The CDR3 sequence is CASSLGGKDNEQFF. In DNA, the CDR3 is TGTGCCAGCAGCCTCGGGGGGAAAGACAATGAGCAGTTCTTC. This chain links TRBV3-1 (or the pseudogene TRBV3-2) with TRBJ2-1, with 7 bases that match TRBD2. The CDR3 is made up of 14 amino acids. Germline values: CDR1 LGHDT, CDR2 YNNKEL (reference sequence). V lost 4 bases, J lost 5 bases, and 5 bases stayed unmatched.

The count of this clone is one. This chain connects TRBV6-2 or TRBV6-3 to TRBJ1-5, with a weak D call TRBD1 (6 bases). Trimming cost V 6 bases and J 4 bases, with 10 bases left between them. The germline gives CDR1 MNHEY, CDR2 SVGEGT. This CDR3 has 13 residues. CDR3 amino acids: CASSGQFNQPQHF. The CDR3 DNA reads TGTGCCAGCAGCGGACAGTTTAATCAGCCCCAGCATTTT.

The genes are TRBV28 and TRBJ1-1, with 7 positions matching TRBD1. The V gene end was trimmed by 6 bases and the J gene end by 5 bases; junction bases not matched to a gene: 12. The CDR3 consists of 15 residues. Germline CDR1 and CDR2: MDHEN and SYDVKM. In DNA form, the CDR3 reads TGTGCCAGCAGCCGAGCCCCAACAGGGGTAACTGAAGCTTTCTTT. Protein product: CASSRAPTGVTEAFF.

This rearrangement joins TRBV24-1 to TRBJ1-4; the match to TRBD1 covers 8 bases. The CDR3 runs to 16 residues. V trimming: 5 bases; J trimming: 0 bases; junction bases outside the gene matches: 4. Per the germline V gene, CDR1 is KGHDR and CDR2 is SFDVKD. CDR3 region: CATSVGTGATNEKLFF. The CDR3 DNA reads as TGTGCCACCAGTGTGGGGACAGGCGCAACTAATGAAAAACTGTTTTTT.